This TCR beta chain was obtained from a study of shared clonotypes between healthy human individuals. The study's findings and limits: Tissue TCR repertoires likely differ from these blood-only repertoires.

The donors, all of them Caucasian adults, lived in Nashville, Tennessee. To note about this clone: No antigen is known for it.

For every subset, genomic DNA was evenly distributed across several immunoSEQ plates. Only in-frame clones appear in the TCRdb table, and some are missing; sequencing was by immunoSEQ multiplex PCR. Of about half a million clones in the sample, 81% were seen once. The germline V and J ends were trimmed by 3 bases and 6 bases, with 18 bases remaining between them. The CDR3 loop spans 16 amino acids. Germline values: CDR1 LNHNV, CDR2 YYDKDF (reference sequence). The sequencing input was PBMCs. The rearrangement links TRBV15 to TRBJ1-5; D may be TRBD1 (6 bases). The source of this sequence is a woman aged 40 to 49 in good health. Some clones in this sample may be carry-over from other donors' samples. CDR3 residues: CATSSGGPGSGQPQHF. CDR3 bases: TGTGCCACCAGCAGCGGGGGCCCCGGTTCCGGTCAGCCCCAGCATTTT.